The next 28 T cell receptor beta chains were all read from a single sample in a study of OX40 agonist ivuxolimab in advanced cancers. Assay used: immunoSEQ multiplex PCR; TCRdb lists only in-frame clones, some missing. The table has more than 45,000 clones, 70% to 85% seen once. The sequenced sample was CD4+ or CD8+ T cells sorted from blood, obtained in a trial of the OX40 agonist ivuxolimab. The receptors originated from an adult with an advanced solid tumor such as melanoma, head and neck, liver or kidney cancer.

This chain uses TRBV5-4 with TRBJ1-4; TRBD1 matches at 9 bases. J gave up 0 bases and V 4 bases, and 4 bases lay outside the gene matches. Germline CDR1 and CDR2: SGHNT and YYREEE (reference sequence). This CDR3 spans 16 amino acids. Here the CDR3 reads CASSPGQGTTNEKLFF. The CDR3 nucleotides are TGTGCCAGCAGCCCAGGACAGGGGACAACTAATGAAAAACTGTTTTTT.

The chain employs TRBV28 and TRBJ1-5; 9 positions agree with TRBD1. Germline CDR1 and CDR2: MDHEN and SYDVKM. The junction had 7 bases not matched to a gene; V was cut back by 6 bases and J by 7 bases. The CDR3 loop spans 14 amino acids. Written as DNA, the CDR3 is TGTGCCAGCAGCCCCGGGACAGGGAGCCAGCCCCAGCATTTT. Residues: CASSPGTGSQPQHF.

V usage is TRBV9 and J usage is TRBJ1-1; no reliable D call. Trimming stripped 0 bases from V and 8 bases from J, with 11 bases between. Per the germline V gene, CDR1 is SGDLS and CDR2 is YYNGEE. The CDR3 spans 13 residues. CDR3 in amino acids: CASSVDWFSEAFF. In DNA, the CDR3 is TGTGCCAGCAGCGTAGATTGGTTCTCAGAAGCTTTCTTT.

This clone was observed a few times. The chain employs TRBV5-1 and TRBJ2-2, with D uncertain. Germline values: CDR1 SGHRS, CDR2 YFSETQ. The CDR3 sequence is 15 residues long. Trimming shortened V by 0 bases and J by 2 bases, and 8 bases separated the two germline ends. CDR3 nucleotides: TGCGCCAGCAGCTTGGGACAATTCAACACCGGGGAGCTGTTTTTT. Translation gives CASSLGQFNTGELFF.

This chain joins TRBV5-6 and TRBJ2-2; a weak D match, TRBD2 (6 bases). The CDR3 runs to 14 residues. Germline lookup yields CDR1 SGHDT and CDR2 YYEEEE. V was shortened by 4 bases and J by 7 bases, with 14 bases between the two germline ends. The chain's CDR3 is CASSIPRGFGELFF. The CDR3 region has the DNA TGTGCCAGCAGCATCCCACGGGGGTTCGGGGAGCTGTTTTTT.

The chain uses TRBV7-6 and TRBJ2-7; D call uncertain. The CDR3 extends over 12 amino acids. Trimming pared 8 bases from V and 2 bases from J, leaving 10 bases between. Germline V gene data show CDR1 as SGHVS and CDR2 as FNYEAQ. The chain's CDR3 is CASAPLPYEQYF. In DNA, the CDR3 is TGTGCCAGCGCCCCCCTCCCCTACGAGCAGTACTTC.

This chain links TRBV7-2 with TRBJ2-7; 8 bases are a match to TRBD2. The CDR3 spans 15 residues. CDR1 is SGHTA, CDR2 FQGNSA, per germline. V trimming: 2 bases; J trimming: 3 bases; junction bases outside the gene matches: 6. The CDR3 loop reads CASSLRGGEIYEQYF. CDR3 sequence (DNA): TGTGCCAGCAGCTTACGGGGGGGTGAAATCTACGAGCAGTACTTC. Complete variable domain (other parts from reference TRBV7-2 and TRBJ2-7): GAGVSQSPSNKVTEKGKDVELRCDPISGHTALYWYRQSLGQGLEFLIYFQGNSAPDKSGLPSDRFSAERTGGSVSTLTIQRTQQEDSAVYLCASSLRGGEIYEQYFGPGTRLTVT.

The V call is TRBV5-5, the J call TRBJ1-4; D is possibly TRBD1 (5 bases). This CDR3 region has 15 residues. Germline V lookup: CDR1 SGHKS, CDR2 YYEKEE (reference sequence). V lost 5 bases and J lost 3, with 14 bases in between. CDR3 sequence (DNA): TGTGCCAGCAGTTTCGATGGGGGTTCTAATGAAAAACTGTTTTTT. It encodes CASSFDGGSNEKLFF.

The J gene is TRBJ2-5, the V gene TRBV6-5; the D gene is possibly TRBD1 (5 bases). Germline-derived CDR1 and CDR2 are MNHEY and SVGAGI. Between the trimmed V and J ends, which lost 7 bases and 5 bases, there was a span of 14 bases. This CDR3 is built from 13 residues. The chain's CDR3 is CASNEGVKETQYF. CDR3 coding DNA: TGTGCCAGCAATGAAGGGGTAAAGGAGACCCAGTACTTC.

The genes are TRBV11-3 and TRBJ1-3; D is ambiguous. With 5 bases removed from V and 0 bases from J, the gap between germline ends came to 11 bases. Germline V gene sequence: CDR1 SGHNT, CDR2 YENEEA. The CDR3 is made up of 15 amino acids. The CDR3 loop is CASSPGLNSGNTIYF. The CDR3 coding sequence is TGTGCCAGCAGCCCCGGACTGAACTCTGGAAACACCATATATTTT.

The chain combines TRBV7-2 with TRBJ2-5; D is unclear. Germline V lookup: CDR1 SGHTA, CDR2 FQGNSA. CDR3 size: 12 residues. The V end was cut by 1 base, the J end by 7 bases, with 7 bases between. Here the CDR3 reads CASSLDVGTQYF. DNA for the CDR3: TGTGCCAGCAGCTTAGACGTGGGGACCCAGTACTTC.

V usage is TRBV7-2 and J usage is TRBJ2-7; D not resolved. V was pared by 2 bases and J by 3 bases, with 2 bases between. The CDR3 contains 11 residues. Per germline, CDR1 SGHTA and CDR2 FQGNSA. This CDR3 reads CASSLRYEQYF. The CDR3 bases are TGTGCCAGCAGCTTACGCTACGAGCAGTACTTC.

This clone occurred a few times. V gene TRBV5-1 combines with J gene TRBJ2-5, with 10 bases matching TRBD2. J gave up 1 base and V 2 bases, and 2 bases lay outside the gene matches. The CDR3 has 15 amino acids. Germline values: CDR1 SGHRS, CDR2 YFSETQ. The CDR3 region is CASSLTSGIQETQYF. The DNA for the CDR3 is TGCGCCAGCAGCTTAACTAGCGGGATCCAAGAGACCCAGTACTTC.

The gene calls are TRBV10-1 and TRBJ2-5; TRBD2 agrees at 9 bases. The CDR3 has 13 amino acids. Germline assignment: CDR1 WNHNN and CDR2 SYGVQD (reference sequence). The trim removed 8 bases at V and 4 bases at J, leaving 5 bases unmatched. The CDR3 is CASRGGRGETQYF. In nucleotides, the CDR3 is TGCGCCAGCCGGGGCGGGAGGGGAGAGACCCAGTACTTC.

The rearrangement uses TRBV18 and TRBJ2-1, with TRBD2 matching over 10 bases. This CDR3 has 17 amino acids. The ends lost 2 bases at V and 1 base at J; junction bases unmatched: 5. Germline V lookup: CDR1 KGHSH, CDR2 LQKENI. CDR3 sequence (DNA): TGTGCCAGCTCACCAGGGCAGGGACTAGCGTCCTACAATGAGCAGTTCTTC. It translates to CASSPGQGLASYNEQFF.

CDR3 nucleotides: TGTGCCAGCAGCCGAGAGTCCCTTCAGCCCCAGCATTTT. This sequence encodes CASSRESLQPQHF. V gene TRBV16 combines with J gene TRBJ1-5; D ambiguous. The CDR3 spans 13 residues. V gave up 4 bases and J gave up 6 bases, with 10 bases separating them. Germline V CDR1 and CDR2: KGHSY, FQNENV.

In its sample, this clone was seen a few times. J is TRBJ2-5 and V is TRBV6-5, with D possibly matching TRBD1 (5 bases). This CDR3 comprises 14 residues. The V and J ends lost 0 bases and 5 bases respectively, with 10 bases between them. CDR1 and CDR2 (germline): MNHEY, SVGAGI. The CDR3 loop is CASSYSRDQETQYF. DNA of the CDR3: TGTGCCAGCAGTTACTCCAGGGATCAGGAGACCCAGTACTTC.

The chain links TRBV7-2 to TRBJ2-7; D perhaps matches TRBD1 (6 bases). The CDR3 has 15 amino acids. Trimming stripped 5 bases from V and 2 bases from J, with 16 bases between. Germline V CDR1 and CDR2: SGHTA, FQGNSA. CDR3 coding DNA: TGTGCCAGCAGCCTCCCCCAAGGGGACACCTACGAGCAGTACTTC. As protein: CASSLPQGDTYEQYF.

The chain is built from TRBV18 and TRBJ1-5; D call uncertain. Per germline, CDR1 KGHSH and CDR2 LQKENI. This CDR3 spans 14 amino acids. V lost 4 bases, J lost 0 bases, and 7 bases lay in between. The CDR3 region has the DNA TGTGCCAGCTCACGAGGAGATAGCAATCAGCCCCAGCATTTT. It encodes CASSRGDSNQPQHF.

A single count supports this clone. The chain carries TRBV28 and TRBJ1-5, with D tentatively TRBD1 (6 bases). V was pared by 6 bases and J by 0 bases, with 12 bases between. Germline CDR1 reads MDHEN; CDR2 reads SYDVKM. The CDR3 sequence is 15 residues long. CDR3 in amino acids: CASSSQGLSNQPQHF. The CDR3, as DNA: TGTGCCAGCAGCTCGCAGGGGCTTAGCAATCAGCCCCAGCATTTT. Full variable domain (remainder filled in from reference TRBV28 and TRBJ1-5): DVKVTQSSRYLVKRTGEKVFLECVQDMDHENMFWYRQDPGLGLRLIYFSYDVKMKEKGDIPEGYSVSREKKERFSLILESASTNQTSMYLCASSSQGLSNQPQHFGDGTRLSIL.

The gene calls are TRBV5-1 and TRBJ1-1, with 8 bases lining up with TRBD1. V shed 0 bases, J shed 1 base, and the junction held 2 bases outside the gene matches. Germline V gene data show CDR1 as SGHRS and CDR2 as YFSETQ. This CDR3 is 15 amino acids long. The CDR3 is CASSLGDRRNTEAFF. The CDR3 DNA is TGCGCCAGCAGCTTGGGGGACAGGAGGAACACTGAAGCTTTCTTT.

The V gene is TRBV19, the J gene TRBJ1-4; no definite D call. The CDR3 contains 14 residues. Trimming took off 7 bases at V and 5 bases at J, with 14 bases between the two ends. Germline V gene data show CDR1 as LNHDA and CDR2 as SQIVND (reference sequence). The CDR3 DNA reads as TGTGCCAGTAATCGCGGGGAAGGAAATGAAAAACTGTTTTTT. Protein: CASNRGEGNEKLFF. The variable domain in full, with the rest retrieved from reference TRBV19 and TRBJ1-4, is DGGITQSPKYLFRKEGQNVTLSCEQNLNHDAMYWYRQDPGQGLRLIYYSQIVNDFQKGDIAEGYSVSREKKESFPLTVTSAQKNPTAFYLCASNRGEGNEKLFFGSGTQLSVL.

This sequence joins TRBV21-1 and TRBJ2-4; TRBD2 is taken as the D call from the table, unchecked against the DNA. TRBV21-1 is annotated as a pseudogene. The CDR3 is 16 amino acids. The CDR3 is CASSKGEVLAKNIQYF. DNA for the CDR3: TGTGCCAGCAGCAAAGGAGAGGTACTAGCCAAAAACATTCAGTACTTC.

The rearrangement uses TRBV7-9 and TRBJ1-3, with 7 bases aligning to TRBD1. The CDR3 is 14 residues long. Germline loops: CDR1 SEHNR, CDR2 FQNEAQ (reference sequence). J was trimmed by 2 bases and V by 11 bases; bases with no gene match: 9. In DNA form, the CDR3 reads TGTGCCGGTCGTGGGCAGGGGGCTGGAAACACCATATATTTT. Translation gives CAGRGQGAGNTIYF.

The CDR3 sequence: CASSPSWGPVYEQYF. DNA of the CDR3: TGTGCCAGCAGTCCTTCTTGGGGACCCGTTTACGAGCAGTACTTC. The chain couples TRBV6-6 to TRBJ2-7; possibly TRBD1 or TRBD2 for D (5 bases each). Deletions cut 5 bases from V and 4 bases from J, with 18 bases between. Germline CDR1 and CDR2: MNHNY and SVGAGI (reference sequence). The CDR3 length is 15 residues.

The chain's CDR3 is CASSFRGSGGQETQYF. DNA for the CDR3: TGTGCCAGCAGCTTCCGAGGTAGCGGGGGCCAAGAGACCCAGTACTTC. The gene calls are TRBV7-2 and TRBJ2-5; 9 bases fit TRBD2. This CDR3 is built from 16 residues. Per the germline V gene, CDR1 is SGHTA and CDR2 is FQGNSA. J was trimmed by 1 base and V by 3 bases; bases with no gene match: 6.

The chain joins TRBV6-1 to TRBJ1-2, with D unresolved. Per the germline V gene, CDR1 is MNHNS and CDR2 is SASEGT. The V gene lost 4 bases and the J gene lost 6 bases, with 18 bases spanning the gap. The CDR3 length is 15 residues. CDR3 in amino acids: CASSVGRHTLNGYTF. The DNA of the CDR3 is TGTGCCAGCAGTGTCGGCAGGCACACCCTGAATGGCTACACCTTC.

In this sample, this clone turned up a few times. V gene TRBV27 combines with J gene TRBJ1-2; 7 bases are a match to TRBD1. With 5 bases clipped from V and 4 bases from J, the junction kept 4 bases outside the gene matches. CDR1 is MNHEY and CDR2 is SMNVEV in the germline V gene (reference sequence). The length of the CDR3 is 13 residues. The CDR3 is CASSPRQGYGYTF. The CDR3 DNA is TGTGCCAGCAGTCCCCGACAGGGCTATGGCTACACCTTC.